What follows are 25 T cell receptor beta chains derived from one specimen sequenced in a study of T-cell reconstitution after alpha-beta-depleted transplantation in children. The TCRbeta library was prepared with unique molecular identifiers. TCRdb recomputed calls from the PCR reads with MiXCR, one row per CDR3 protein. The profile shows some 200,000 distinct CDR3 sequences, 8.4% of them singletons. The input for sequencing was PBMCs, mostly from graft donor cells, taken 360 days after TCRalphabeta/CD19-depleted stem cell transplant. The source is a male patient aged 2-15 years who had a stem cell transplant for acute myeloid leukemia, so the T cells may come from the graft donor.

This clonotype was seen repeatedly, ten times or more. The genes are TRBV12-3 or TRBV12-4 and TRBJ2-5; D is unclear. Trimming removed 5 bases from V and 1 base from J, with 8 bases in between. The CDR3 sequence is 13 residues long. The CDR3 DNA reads TGTGCCAGCAGTGGCTACCGCCAAGAGACCCAGTACTTC. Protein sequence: CASSGYRQETQYF.

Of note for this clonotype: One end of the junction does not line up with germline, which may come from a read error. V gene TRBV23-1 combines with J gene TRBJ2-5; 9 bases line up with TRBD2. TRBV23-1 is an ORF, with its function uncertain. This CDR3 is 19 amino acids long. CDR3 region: CASSLEVAAGGSCQETQYF. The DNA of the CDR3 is TGTGCCAGCAGCTTGGAGGTCGCAGCGGGGGGCTCTTGTCAAGAGACCCAGTACTTC.

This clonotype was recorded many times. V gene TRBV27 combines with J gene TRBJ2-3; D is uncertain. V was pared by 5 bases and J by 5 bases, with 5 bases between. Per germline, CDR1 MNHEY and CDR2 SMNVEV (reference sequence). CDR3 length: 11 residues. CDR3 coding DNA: TGTGCCAGCAGTCGAGGAGATACGCAGTATTTT. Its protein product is CASSRGDTQYF.

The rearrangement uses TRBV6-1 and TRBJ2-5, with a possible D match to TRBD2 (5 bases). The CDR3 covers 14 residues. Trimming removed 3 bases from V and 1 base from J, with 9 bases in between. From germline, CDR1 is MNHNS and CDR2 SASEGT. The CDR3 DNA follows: TGTGCCAGCAGTGACTGGACTGTCCAAGAGACCCAGTACTTC. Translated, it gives CASSDWTVQETQYF.

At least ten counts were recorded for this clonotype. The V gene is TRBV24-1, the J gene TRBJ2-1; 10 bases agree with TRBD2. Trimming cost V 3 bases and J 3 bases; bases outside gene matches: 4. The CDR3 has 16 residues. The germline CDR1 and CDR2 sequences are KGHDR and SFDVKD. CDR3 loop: CATSDGLAGDYNEQFF. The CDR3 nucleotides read TGTGCCACCAGTGATGGGCTAGCGGGAGACTACAATGAGCAGTTCTTC.

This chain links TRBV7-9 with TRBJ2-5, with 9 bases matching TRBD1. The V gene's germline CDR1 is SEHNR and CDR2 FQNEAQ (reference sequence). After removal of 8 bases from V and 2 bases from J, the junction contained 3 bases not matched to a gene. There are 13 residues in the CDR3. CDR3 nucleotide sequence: TGTGCCAGCGGGGGACAGGGACAAGAGACCCAGTACTTC. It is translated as CASGGQGQETQYF.

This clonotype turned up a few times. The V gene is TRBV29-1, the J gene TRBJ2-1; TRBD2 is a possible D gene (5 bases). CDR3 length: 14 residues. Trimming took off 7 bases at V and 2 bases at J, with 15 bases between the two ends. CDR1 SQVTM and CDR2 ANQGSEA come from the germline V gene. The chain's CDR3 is CSAPFPGTYNEQFF. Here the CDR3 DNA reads TGCAGCGCTCCGTTTCCGGGAACCTACAATGAGCAGTTCTTC.

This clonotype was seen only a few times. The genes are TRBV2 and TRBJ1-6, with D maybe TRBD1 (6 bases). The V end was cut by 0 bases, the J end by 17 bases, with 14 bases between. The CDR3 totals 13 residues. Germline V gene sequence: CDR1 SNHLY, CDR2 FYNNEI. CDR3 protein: CASSEARGLKVHF. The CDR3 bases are TGTGCCAGCAGTGAAGCCAGGGGTCTAAAGGTCCACTTT.

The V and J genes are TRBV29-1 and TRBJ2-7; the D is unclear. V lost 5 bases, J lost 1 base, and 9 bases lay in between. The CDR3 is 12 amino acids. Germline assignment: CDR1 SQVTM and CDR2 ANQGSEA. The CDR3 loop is CSVHTISYEQYF. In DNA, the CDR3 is TGCAGCGTTCACACAATATCCTACGAGCAGTACTTC.

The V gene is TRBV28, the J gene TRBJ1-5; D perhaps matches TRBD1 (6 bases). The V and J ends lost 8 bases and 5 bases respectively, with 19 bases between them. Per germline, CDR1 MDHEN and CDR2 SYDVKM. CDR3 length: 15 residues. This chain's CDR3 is CASRPTGLGDQPQHF. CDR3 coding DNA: TGTGCCAGCCGACCCACAGGGTTGGGGGATCAGCCCCAGCATTTT.

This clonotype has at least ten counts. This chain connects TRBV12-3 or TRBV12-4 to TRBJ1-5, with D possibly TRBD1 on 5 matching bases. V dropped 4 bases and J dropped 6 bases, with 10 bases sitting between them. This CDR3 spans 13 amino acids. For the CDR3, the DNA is TGTGCCAGCAGTTGGTCTGGGGGTCAGCCCCAGCATTTT. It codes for CASSWSGGQPQHF.

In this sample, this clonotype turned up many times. CDR3 in amino acids: CASSATAPDTEAFF. The CDR3 DNA reads TGCGCCAGCAGTGCTACTGCTCCGGACACTGAAGCTTTCTTT. The gene calls are TRBV4-1 and TRBJ1-1; D is undetermined. The CDR3 contains 14 residues. CDR1 is MGHRA, CDR2 YSYEKL, per germline. The V gene lost 6 bases and the J gene lost 3 bases, with 14 bases spanning the gap.

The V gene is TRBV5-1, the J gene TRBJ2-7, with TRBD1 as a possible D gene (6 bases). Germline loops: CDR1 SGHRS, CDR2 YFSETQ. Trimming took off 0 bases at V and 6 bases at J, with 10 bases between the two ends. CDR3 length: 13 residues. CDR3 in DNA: TGCGCCAGCAGCTTGGACAGGGCGAGCGAGCAGTACTTC. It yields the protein CASSLDRASEQYF.

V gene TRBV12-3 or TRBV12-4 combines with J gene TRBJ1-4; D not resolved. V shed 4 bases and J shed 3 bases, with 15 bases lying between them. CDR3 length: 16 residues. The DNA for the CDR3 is TGTGCCAGCAGTTGGACGGATTTAAAGCCTAATGAAAAACTGTTTTTT. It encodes CASSWTDLKPNEKLFF.

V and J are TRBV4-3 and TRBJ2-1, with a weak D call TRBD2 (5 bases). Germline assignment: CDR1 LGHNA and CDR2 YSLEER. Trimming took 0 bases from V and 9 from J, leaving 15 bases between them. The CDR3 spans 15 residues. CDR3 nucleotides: TGCGCCAGCAGCCAAGATGCCCTTAGTGAGGGTGAGCAGTTCTTC. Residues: CASSQDALSEGEQFF.

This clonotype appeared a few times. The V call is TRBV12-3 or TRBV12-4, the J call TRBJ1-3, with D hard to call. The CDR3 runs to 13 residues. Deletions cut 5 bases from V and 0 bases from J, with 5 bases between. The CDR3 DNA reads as TGTGCCAGCAGTAGGGACTCTGGAAACACCATATATTTT. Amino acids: CASSRDSGNTIYF.

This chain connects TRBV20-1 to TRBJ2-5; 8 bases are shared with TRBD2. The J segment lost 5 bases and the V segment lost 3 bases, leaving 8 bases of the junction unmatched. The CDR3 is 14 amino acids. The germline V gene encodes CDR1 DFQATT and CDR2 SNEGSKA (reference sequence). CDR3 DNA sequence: TGCAGTGCTAGTCGGGGGGGGCTAGAGGAGACCCAGTACTTC. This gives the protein CSASRGGLEETQYF.

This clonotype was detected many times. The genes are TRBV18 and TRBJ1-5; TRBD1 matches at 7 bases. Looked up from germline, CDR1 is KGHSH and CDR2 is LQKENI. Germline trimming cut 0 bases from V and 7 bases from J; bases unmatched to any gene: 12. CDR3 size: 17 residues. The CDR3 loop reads CASSPPSHRGGHQPQHF. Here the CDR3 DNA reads TGTGCCAGCTCACCACCCTCTCACAGGGGCGGGCACCAGCCCCAGCATTTT.

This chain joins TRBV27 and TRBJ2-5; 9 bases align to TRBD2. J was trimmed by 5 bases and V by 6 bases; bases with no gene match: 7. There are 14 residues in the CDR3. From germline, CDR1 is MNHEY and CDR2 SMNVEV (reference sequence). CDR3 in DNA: TGTGCCAGCAGATTAGCGGGAGCGGGTGAGACCCAGTACTTC. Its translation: CASRLAGAGETQYF.

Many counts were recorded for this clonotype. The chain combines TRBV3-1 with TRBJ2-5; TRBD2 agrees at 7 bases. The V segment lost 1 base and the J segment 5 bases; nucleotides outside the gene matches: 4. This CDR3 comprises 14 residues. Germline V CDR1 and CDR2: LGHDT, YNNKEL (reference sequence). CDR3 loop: CASSQVQGGETQYF. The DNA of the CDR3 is TGTGCCAGCAGCCAAGTCCAGGGAGGGGAGACCCAGTACTTC.

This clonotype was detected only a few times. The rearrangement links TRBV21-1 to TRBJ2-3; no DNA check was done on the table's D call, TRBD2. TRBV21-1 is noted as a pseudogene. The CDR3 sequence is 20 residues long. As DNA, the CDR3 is TGTGCCAGCAGCAAAGGGGACGGGAGGCCCGCGGTGGTAAGCACAGATACGCAGTATTTT. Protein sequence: CASSKGDGRPAVVSTDTQYF.

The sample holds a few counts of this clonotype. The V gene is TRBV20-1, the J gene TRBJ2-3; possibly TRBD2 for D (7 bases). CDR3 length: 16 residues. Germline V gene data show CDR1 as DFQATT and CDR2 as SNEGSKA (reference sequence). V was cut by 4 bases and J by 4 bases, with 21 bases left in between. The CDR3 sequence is CSATPSPGGIADTQYF. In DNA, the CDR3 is TGCAGTGCTACCCCCTCGCCGGGGGGCATCGCAGATACGCAGTATTTT.

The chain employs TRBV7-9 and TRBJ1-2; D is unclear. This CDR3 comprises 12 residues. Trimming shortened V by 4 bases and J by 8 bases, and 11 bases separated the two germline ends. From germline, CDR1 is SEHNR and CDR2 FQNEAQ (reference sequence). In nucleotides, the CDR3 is TGTGCCAGCAGCTCTTTATCTATGGGCTACACCTTC. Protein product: CASSSLSMGYTF.

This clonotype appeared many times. This CDR3 is CASSGEIGNQPQHF. CDR3 nucleotide sequence: TGTGCCAGCAGTGGGGAGATTGGCAATCAGCCCCAGCATTTT. The chain combines TRBV25-1 with TRBJ1-5; D gene ambiguous. The V end was cut by 4 bases, the J end by 2 bases, with 9 bases between. The CDR3 extends over 14 amino acids. CDR1 MGHDK and CDR2 SYGVNS come from the germline V gene.

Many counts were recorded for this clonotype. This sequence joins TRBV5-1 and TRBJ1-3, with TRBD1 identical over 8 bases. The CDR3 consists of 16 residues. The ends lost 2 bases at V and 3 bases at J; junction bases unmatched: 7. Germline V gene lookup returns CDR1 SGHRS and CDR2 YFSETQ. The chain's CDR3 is CASSLYDRGFGNTIYF. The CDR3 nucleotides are TGCGCCAGCAGCTTATACGACAGGGGATTTGGAAACACCATATATTTT.